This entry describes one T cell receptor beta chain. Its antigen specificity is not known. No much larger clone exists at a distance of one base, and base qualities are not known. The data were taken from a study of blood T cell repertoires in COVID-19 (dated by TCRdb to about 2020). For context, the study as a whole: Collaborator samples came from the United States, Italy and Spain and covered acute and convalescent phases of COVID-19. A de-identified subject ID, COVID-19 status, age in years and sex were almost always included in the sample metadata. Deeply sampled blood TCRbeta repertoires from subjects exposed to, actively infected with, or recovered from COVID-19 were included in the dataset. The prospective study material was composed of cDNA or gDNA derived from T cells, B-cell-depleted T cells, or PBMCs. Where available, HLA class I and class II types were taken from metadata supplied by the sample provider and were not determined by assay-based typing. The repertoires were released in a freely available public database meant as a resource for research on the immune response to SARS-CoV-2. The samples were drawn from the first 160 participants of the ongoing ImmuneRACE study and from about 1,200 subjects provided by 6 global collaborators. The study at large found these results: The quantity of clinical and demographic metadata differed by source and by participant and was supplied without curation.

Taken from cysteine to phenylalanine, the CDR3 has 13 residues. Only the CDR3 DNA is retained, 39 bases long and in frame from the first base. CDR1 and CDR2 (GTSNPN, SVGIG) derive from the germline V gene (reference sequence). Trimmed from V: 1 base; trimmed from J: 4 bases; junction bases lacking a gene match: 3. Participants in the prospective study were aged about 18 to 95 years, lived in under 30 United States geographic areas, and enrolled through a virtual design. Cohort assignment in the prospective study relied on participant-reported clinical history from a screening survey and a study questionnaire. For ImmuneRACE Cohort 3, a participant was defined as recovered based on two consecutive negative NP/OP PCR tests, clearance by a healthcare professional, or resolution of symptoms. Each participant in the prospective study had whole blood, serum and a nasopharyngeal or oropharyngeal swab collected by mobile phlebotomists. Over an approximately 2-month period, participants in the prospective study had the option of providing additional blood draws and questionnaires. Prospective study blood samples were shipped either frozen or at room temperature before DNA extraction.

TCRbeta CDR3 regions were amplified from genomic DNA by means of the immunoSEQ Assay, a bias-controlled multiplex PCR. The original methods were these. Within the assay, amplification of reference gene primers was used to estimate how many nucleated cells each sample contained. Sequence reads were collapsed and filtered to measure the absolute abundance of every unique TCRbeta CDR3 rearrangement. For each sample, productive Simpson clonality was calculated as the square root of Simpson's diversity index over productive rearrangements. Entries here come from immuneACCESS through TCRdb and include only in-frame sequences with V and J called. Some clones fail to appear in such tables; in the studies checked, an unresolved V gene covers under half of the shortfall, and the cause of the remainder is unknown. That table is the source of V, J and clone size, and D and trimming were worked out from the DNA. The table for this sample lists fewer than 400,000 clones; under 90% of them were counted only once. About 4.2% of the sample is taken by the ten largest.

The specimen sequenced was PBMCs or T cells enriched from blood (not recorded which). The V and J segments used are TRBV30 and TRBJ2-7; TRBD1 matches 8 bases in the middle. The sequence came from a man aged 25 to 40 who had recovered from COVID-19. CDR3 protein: CAWSGTGNYEQYF. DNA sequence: TGTGCCTGGAGTGGGACAGGGAATTACGAGCAGTACTTC.